This T cell receptor (beta chain) was captured by sequencing in a study of shared clonotypes between healthy human individuals. Each sorted subset replicate got 200 ng genomic DNA, 25,000 to 30,000 genomes. Libraries were prepared by immunoSEQ multiplex PCR; TCRdb keeps only in-frame clonotypes and omits some of them. Of some 800,000 clones listed, around 93% are singletons. In the case of this clone: Its antigen is currently unknown.

The V gene's germline CDR1 is ENHRY and CDR2 SYGVKD. The CDR3 spans 15 residues. V trimming: 0 bases; J trimming: 4 bases; junction bases outside the gene matches: 6. Study conclusions and caveats: Sequencing of the sorted subsets was shown by rarefaction to be incomplete despite large depth. The study drew on few donors, limiting represented genetic and exposure-history diversity.

Naive CD8 cells comprised CD45RO-negative, CCR7-positively selected cells, excluding terminally differentiated effector memory CD45RA+ cells. Sequencing input: naive CD8+ T cells sorted from blood. The chain couples TRBV10-3 to TRBJ2-7, with 7 nucleotides matching TRBD1. The clonotype originates from a man between 25 and 39 years old in good health. CDR3 nucleotide sequence: TGTGCCATCAGTGAGTCCCTTGGGACAGATTACGAGCAGTACTTC. Residues: CAISESLGTDYEQYF.